Below, 24 T cell receptor beta chains from the same sample are listed, as sequenced in a study of beta chain features in type 1 diabetes. The study reverse transcribed the entire isolated RNA, so it sequenced expressed TCRB transcripts. TCRdb's copy holds only in-frame clones and misses some; the assay was immunoSEQ multiplex PCR. The sample carries roughly 610,000 clones, about a sixth recorded once. The sequenced sample was naive CD4+ T cells from blood. The receptors were gathered from a man younger than 30 in good health.

The gene calls are TRBV6-5 and TRBJ2-4; possibly TRBD1 or TRBD2 for D (5 bases each). The germline CDR1 and CDR2 sequences are MNHEY and SVGAGI. The CDR3 has 14 residues. V was cut by 7 bases and J by 9 bases, with 19 bases left in between. The CDR3 DNA sequence: TGTGCCAGCACCAACCCGAGGGGAGAGGGCATTCAGTACTTC. This encodes CASTNPRGEGIQYF.

This clone was seen ten or more times. The chain is built from TRBV29-1 and TRBJ2-6, with D perhaps TRBD2 (6 bases). Germline CDR1 and CDR2: SQVTM and ANQGSEA. The CDR3 spans 15 residues. V was pared by 3 bases and J by 2 bases, with 11 bases between. The CDR3 DNA sequence: TGCAGCGTTGAGGGGGGAAGGACTGGGGCCAACGTCCTGACTTTC. Its translation: CSVEGGRTGANVLTF.

The chain employs TRBV10-3 and TRBJ1-1; D gene uncertain. There are 12 residues in the CDR3. The V gene lost 10 bases and the J gene lost 1 base, with 10 bases spanning the gap. The germline V gene encodes CDR1 ENHRY and CDR2 SYGVKD. CDR3 sequence (DNA): TGTGCCACCTCTGGAGAGAACACTGAAGCTTTCTTT. Translation gives CATSGENTEAFF.

The table lists this clone with a few counts. CDR3 loop: CASSPHPLDQILTSSYGYTF. The CDR3 coding sequence is TGTGCCAGCAGCCCCCACCCTCTCGACCAAATCCTAACGTCTAGCTATGGCTACACCTTC. The V gene is TRBV27, the J gene TRBJ1-2; no clear D gene. CDR1 and CDR2 from the germline V gene are MNHEY and SMNVEV (reference sequence). Trimming pared 6 bases from V and 4 bases from J, leaving 33 bases between. The CDR3 has 20 amino acids.

This clone was seen more than once but under ten times. The genes are TRBV9 and TRBJ1-2, with 8 bases identical to TRBD1. The CDR3 has 13 residues. The junction had 1 base not matched to a gene; V was cut back by 1 base and J by 5 bases. Germline values: CDR1 SGDLS, CDR2 YYNGEE. The CDR3 nucleotides are TGTGCCAGCAGCGTACGACAGGGGTATGGCTACACCTTC. It is translated as CASSVRQGYGYTF.

The chain employs TRBV4-2 and TRBJ2-4; no reliable D call. Germline loops: CDR1 LGHNA, CDR2 YNFKEQ. This CDR3 spans 17 amino acids. V lost 1 base and J 1 base, leaving 14 bases between the germline ends. The CDR3 region has the DNA TGTGCCAGCAGCCAAGTCCCCCGGGTTTTGGCCAAAAACATTCAGTACTTC. Translating gives CASSQVPRVLAKNIQYF.

This clone occurred a few times. The CDR3 region has the DNA TGTGCCAGCTCACCGCAGGCGCAGCCAGCCTCTGGAAACACCATATATTTT. Translation gives CASSPQAQPASGNTIYF. The genes are TRBV18 and TRBJ1-3; D remains unclear. CDR3 length equals 17 residues. V lost 3 bases and J 0 bases, leaving 15 bases between the germline ends. CDR1 is KGHSH and CDR2 is LQKENI in the germline V gene.

The chain recombines TRBV7-9 with TRBJ2-1; possibly TRBD2 for D (5 bases). CDR1 is SEHNR, CDR2 FQNEAQ, per germline (reference sequence). The CDR3 contains 15 residues. The germline V and J ends were trimmed by 2 bases and 9 bases, with 17 bases remaining between them. CDR3 DNA sequence: TGTGCCAGCAGCTTAAACTCTGCGGGTATGAGTGAGCAGTTCTTC. This translates into CASSLNSAGMSEQFF.

This sequence joins TRBV5-1 and TRBJ2-7, with 8 bases matching TRBD1. V shed 5 bases and J 1 base; nucleotides not matched to a gene: 2. The CDR3 covers 13 residues. Germline-derived CDR1 and CDR2 are SGHRS and YFSETQ. CDR3 amino acids: CASRRTGSYEQYF. The DNA for the CDR3 is TGCGCCAGCAGAAGGACAGGGTCCTACGAGCAGTACTTC.

Only a few counts were recorded for this clone. The chain combines TRBV18 with TRBJ2-1; tentative D call: TRBD2 (6 bases). The germline V and J ends were trimmed by 5 bases and 5 bases, with 19 bases remaining between them. In germline, CDR1 is KGHSH, CDR2 LQKENI. The CDR3 is 16 amino acids. The CDR3 is CASSVFEGRSDNEQFF. In nucleotides, the CDR3 is TGTGCCAGCTCAGTGTTTGAGGGGAGGTCTGACAATGAGCAGTTCTTC.

The rearrangement joins TRBV7-9 to TRBJ2-3; the D gene could be TRBD1 or TRBD2 (6 bases each). Trimming left V 2 bases short and J 2 bases short, with 17 bases between. Germline CDR1 is SEHNR and CDR2 is FQNEAQ (reference sequence). The CDR3 loop spans 17 amino acids. Here the CDR3 DNA reads TGTGCCAGCAGCTTATTATCCGGGGGCTTTTACACAGATACGCAGTATTTT. It is translated as CASSLLSGGFYTDTQYF. The whole variable domain, remainder taken from reference TRBV7-9 and TRBJ2-3, is DTGVSQNPRHKITKRGQNVTFRCDPISEHNRLYWYRQTLGQGPEFLTYFQNEAQLEKSRLLSDRFSAERPKGSFSTLEIQRTEQGDSAMYLCASSLLSGGFYTDTQYFGPGTRLTVL.

This clone was seen a handful of times. This chain joins TRBV6-5 and TRBJ2-1; TRBD2 might be the D (5 bases). V dropped 0 bases and J dropped 9 bases, with 15 bases sitting between them. The CDR3 contains 15 residues. Germline V gene sequence: CDR1 MNHEY, CDR2 SVGAGI. The CDR3 nucleotides are TGTGCCAGCAGTTACTCCCTAGCTTCACAATCTGAGCAGTTCTTC. It specifies CASSYSLASQSEQFF.

The chain uses TRBV5-1 and TRBJ2-3; 9 bases agree with TRBD1. Trimming at V came to 2 bases and at J to 0 bases, leaving 10 bases not matched to a gene. The CDR3 has 18 residues. Germline CDR1 is SGHRS and CDR2 is YFSETQ. The CDR3 protein is CASSFRPRDRVSTDTQYF. CDR3 bases: TGCGCCAGCAGCTTCAGACCCCGGGACAGGGTTAGCACAGATACGCAGTATTTT. The full variable domain, in which reference TRBV5-1 and TRBJ2-3 provide the parts outside the CDR3, is KAGVTQTPRYLIKTRGQQVTLSCSPISGHRSVSWYQQTPGQGLQFLFEYFSETQRNKGNFPGRFSGRQFSNSRSEMNVSTLELGDSALYLCASSFRPRDRVSTDTQYFGPGTRLTVL.

There are a few counts of this clone. The J gene is TRBJ2-1, the V gene TRBV7-3; no clear D gene. The CDR3 extends over 12 amino acids. Trimming pared 1 base from V and 6 bases from J, leaving 4 bases between. CDR1 SGHTA and CDR2 FQGTGA come from the germline V gene. The CDR3 spells CASSLIGNEQFF. The CDR3 coding sequence is TGTGCCAGCAGCTTAATCGGCAATGAGCAGTTCTTC.

This clone has just a few counts. The chain carries TRBV7-3 and TRBJ2-1, with 8 bases identical to TRBD2. The junction had 7 bases not matched to a gene; V was cut back by 3 bases and J by 0 bases. CDR3 length: 17 residues. The germline gives CDR1 SGHTA, CDR2 FQGTGA. CDR3 DNA: TGTGCCAGCAGCTTGGGGCCGGGACTAGGCTCCTACAATGAGCAGTTCTTC. It codes for CASSLGPGLGSYNEQFF.

This sequence joins TRBV28 and TRBJ2-2, with 7 bases fitting TRBD2. J was trimmed by 0 bases and V by 2 bases; bases with no gene match: 0. The germline gives CDR1 MDHEN, CDR2 SYDVKM. The CDR3 is 15 residues long. This chain's CDR3 is CASSLLAANTGELFF. The CDR3 DNA follows: TGTGCCAGCAGTTTACTAGCGGCGAACACCGGGGAGCTGTTTTTT. Full variable domain (rest looked up from reference TRBV28 and TRBJ2-2): DVKVTQSSRYLVKRTGEKVFLECVQDMDHENMFWYRQDPGLGLRLIYFSYDVKMKEKGDIPEGYSVSREKKERFSLILESASTNQTSMYLCASSLLAANTGELFFGEGSRLTVL.

The sample holds a few counts of this clone. The chain has TRBV7-6 and TRBJ2-6; D is unresolved. Germline loops: CDR1 SGHVS, CDR2 FNYEAQ. Trimming removed 5 bases at V and 0 bases at J, with 17 bases between. CDR3 size: 18 residues. The CDR3 sequence is CASSLKTRRLSGANVLTF. The CDR3, as DNA: TGTGCCAGCAGCCTGAAGACAAGAAGGCTCTCTGGGGCCAACGTCCTGACTTTC.

This clone came up a few times. V usage is TRBV27 and J usage is TRBJ1-3; D not certain. Trimming shortened V by 2 bases and J by 0 bases, and 2 bases separated the two germline ends. Germline values: CDR1 MNHEY, CDR2 SMNVEV (reference sequence). CDR3 length equals 13 residues. Written as DNA, the CDR3 is TGTGCCAGCAGTTTAGACTCTGGAAACACCATATATTTT. It specifies CASSLDSGNTIYF.

This clone was picked up a small number of times. This chain connects TRBV7-3 to TRBJ2-7; D ambiguous. V was cut by 2 bases and J by 1 base, with 12 bases left in between. This CDR3 contains 15 residues. Germline V gene data show CDR1 as SGHTA and CDR2 as FQGTGA. The CDR3, as DNA: TGTGCCAGCAGCTTACGGTCGGACGGATCCTACGAGCAGTACTTC. This gives the protein CASSLRSDGSYEQYF.

The V and J genes are TRBV7-9 and TRBJ2-7, with 9 bases matching TRBD1. The CDR3 covers 14 residues. With V trimmed by 3 bases and J by 9 bases, 9 bases remained unmatched. Germline CDR1 reads SEHNR; CDR2 reads FQNEAQ (reference sequence). This chain's CDR3 is CASSFTGQGLGQYF. CDR3 bases: TGTGCCAGCAGCTTCACGGGACAGGGACTCGGGCAGTACTTC. The variable domain in full, with the rest retrieved from reference TRBV7-9 and TRBJ2-7, is DTGVSQNPRHKITKRGQNVTFRCDPISEHNRLYWYRQTLGQGPEFLTYFQNEAQLEKSRLLSDRFSAERPKGSFSTLEIQRTEQGDSAMYLCASSFTGQGLGQYFGPGTRLTVT.

The chain couples TRBV15 to TRBJ2-7; possible D gene TRBD2, 6 bases. The CDR3 is 12 amino acids. Germline V CDR1 and CDR2: LNHNV, YYDKDF (reference sequence). V dropped 2 bases and J dropped 6 bases, with 8 bases sitting between them. The CDR3 sequence: CATSRMGGEQYF. The CDR3 nucleotides read TGTGCCACCAGCAGAATGGGGGGCGAGCAGTACTTC. Looking up the rest from reference TRBV15 and TRBJ2-7 gives the full variable domain: DAMVIQNPRYQVTQFGKPVTLSCSQTLNHNVMYWYQQKSSQAPKLLFHYYDKDFNNEADTPDNFQSRRPNTSFCFLDIRSPGLGDTAMYLCATSRMGGEQYFGPGTRLTVT.

The sample holds a few counts of this clone. The chain combines TRBV4-3 with TRBJ1-5, with 9 positions matching TRBD1. Germline lookup yields CDR1 LGHNA and CDR2 YSLEER. CDR3 length equals 16 residues. After removal of 0 bases from V and 4 bases from J, the junction contained 4 bases not matched to a gene. The CDR3 sequence: CASSQDSGQGNQPQHF. The DNA for the CDR3 is TGCGCCAGCAGCCAAGACTCAGGACAGGGGAATCAGCCCCAGCATTTT.

The CDR3 sequence is CASSLSLNEKLFF. CDR3 DNA sequence: TGTGCCAGCAGCTTATCCCTAAATGAAAAACTGTTTTTT. The chain employs TRBV5-4 and TRBJ1-4; D ambiguous. Germline-derived CDR1 and CDR2 are SGHNT and YYREEE (reference sequence). The CDR3 extends over 13 amino acids. Trimming left V 2 bases short and J 5 bases short, with 7 bases between.

This clone came up a few times. The chain has TRBV4-3 and TRBJ2-1, with 12 bases that match TRBD1. The V gene's germline CDR1 is LGHNA and CDR2 YSLEER. J was trimmed by 6 bases and V by 3 bases; bases with no gene match: 3. The CDR3 runs to 15 residues. The CDR3 DNA reads TGCGCCAGCAGCCATGGGGGACAGGGGGCCAATGAGCAGTTCTTC. It encodes CASSHGGQGANEQFF.